Below are 26 T cell receptor beta chains sequenced from a single sample in a study of OX40 agonist ivuxolimab in advanced cancers. Method: immunoSEQ multiplex PCR; TCRdb's copy keeps in-frame clones and lacks some. In the table there are around 83,000 clones, around 90% of which are singletons. The sequences come from CD4+ or CD8+ T cells sorted from blood, collected in a trial of the OX40 agonist ivuxolimab. The receptors were sampled from an adult with an advanced solid tumor such as melanoma, head and neck, liver or kidney cancer.

This rearrangement joins TRBV11-1 to TRBJ1-1; unclear D gene. The length of the CDR3 is 13 residues. The V end was cut by 1 base, the J end by 4 bases, with 7 bases between. Per the germline V gene, CDR1 is SGHAT and CDR2 is FQDESV (reference sequence). The CDR3 DNA reads TGTGCCAGCAGCTTAGGGTATGGCACTGAAGCTTTCTTT. It translates to CASSLGYGTEAFF.

The V gene is TRBV5-5, the J gene TRBJ1-2; no firm D call. Per germline, CDR1 SGHKS and CDR2 YYEKEE (reference sequence). The CDR3 is 14 residues long. Trimming took off 1 base at V and 2 bases at J, with 9 bases between the two ends. CDR3 in amino acids: CASSLFEGNYGYTF. CDR3 DNA: TGTGCCAGCAGCTTGTTTGAGGGAAACTATGGCTACACCTTC. Full variable domain (remainder filled in from reference TRBV5-5 and TRBJ1-2): DAGVTQSPTHLIKTRGQQVTLRCSPISGHKSVSWYQQVLGQGPQFIFQYYEKEERGRGNFPDRFSARQFPNYSSELNVNALLLGDSALYLCASSLFEGNYGYTFGSGTRLTVV.

The V gene is TRBV19, the J gene TRBJ2-6, with unresolved D. Germline loops: CDR1 LNHDA, CDR2 SQIVND (reference sequence). V lost 7 bases to trimming and J lost 0 bases, with 10 bases between them. The CDR3 consists of 15 residues. The DNA for the CDR3 is TGTGCCAGTACCGGCGACCCCTCTGGGGCCAACGTCCTGACTTTC. It encodes CASTGDPSGANVLTF. Full variable domain (rest looked up from reference TRBV19 and TRBJ2-6): DGGITQSPKYLFRKEGQNVTLSCEQNLNHDAMYWYRQDPGQGLRLIYYSQIVNDFQKGDIAEGYSVSREKKESFPLTVTSAQKNPTAFYLCASTGDPSGANVLTFGAGSRLTVL.

For the CDR3, the DNA is TGTGCCAGCAGTTCCTGGGGAGCGGGGTTCCATAATGAGCAGTTCTTC. This codes for CASSSWGAGFHNEQFF. The chain combines TRBV28 with TRBJ2-1; 7 nucleotides align to TRBD2. From germline, CDR1 is MDHEN and CDR2 SYDVKM. Trimming took 4 bases from V and 7 from J; bases not matched to a gene: 13. There are 16 residues in the CDR3.

The chain combines TRBV20-1 with TRBJ2-1; D remains ambiguous. Germline-derived CDR1 and CDR2 are DFQATT and SNEGSKA (reference sequence). The CDR3 totals 11 residues. V lost 3 bases and J lost 4, with 4 bases in between. Here the CDR3 DNA reads TGCAGTGCTAGGGAGTACAATGAGCAGTTCTTC. The encoded protein is CSAREYNEQFF.

This clone appeared once. The chain uses TRBV30 and TRBJ1-1, with D perhaps matching TRBD1 (5 bases). Germline assignment: CDR1 GTSNPN and CDR2 SVGIG (reference sequence). Trimming removed 0 bases at V and 6 bases at J, with 14 bases between. The CDR3 totals 14 residues. The DNA of the CDR3 is TGTGCCTGGAGTGTACTAGAGGGGACGGCTGAAGCTTTCTTT. This sequence encodes CAWSVLEGTAEAFF.

In nucleotides, the CDR3 is TGTGCCAGCACGACCGACTACTATGGCTACACCTTC. It codes for CASTTDYYGYTF. V gene TRBV7-2 combines with J gene TRBJ1-2; D remains ambiguous. Per germline, CDR1 SGHTA and CDR2 FQGNSA. Trimming stripped 7 bases from V and 3 bases from J, with 9 bases between. The CDR3 is made up of 12 amino acids.

The J gene is TRBJ2-5, the V gene TRBV28; 10 bases are a match to TRBD1. The V gene's germline CDR1 is MDHEN and CDR2 SYDVKM. J lost 7 bases, V lost 1 base, and 3 bases had no gene match. This CDR3 has 14 amino acids. The CDR3 nucleotides read TGTGCCAGCAGTTTATTTCGGACAGGGGGGACCCAGTACTTC. Residues: CASSLFRTGGTQYF.

This clone was detected only once. J is TRBJ2-2 and V is TRBV7-3; D gene unclear. Germline V gives CDR1 SGHTA, CDR2 FQGTGA. V lost 3 bases, J lost 3 bases, and 5 bases lay in between. The CDR3 contains 13 residues. CDR3 DNA: TGTGCCAGCAGCTTCGGACACACCGGGGAGCTGTTTTTT. It translates to CASSFGHTGELFF.

The V and J genes are TRBV5-6 and TRBJ2-1, with D possibly TRBD1 on 5 matching bases. Trimming took 4 bases from V and 5 from J, leaving 13 bases between them. The CDR3 spans 14 residues. CDR1 is SGHDT and CDR2 is YYEEEE in the germline V gene. The CDR3 sequence is CASSTRVRHNEQFF. In DNA, the CDR3 is TGTGCCAGCAGCACCAGGGTTCGACACAATGAGCAGTTCTTC.

J is TRBJ1-2 and V is TRBV28; unclear D gene. V lost 5 bases, J lost 0 bases, and 19 bases lay in between. In germline, CDR1 is MDHEN, CDR2 SYDVKM. CDR3 length: 17 amino acids. The CDR3 region is CASSLDARASTNYGYTF. The CDR3 region has the DNA TGTGCCAGCAGTCTAGATGCGCGGGCTTCGACTAACTATGGCTACACCTTC.

This clone is a singleton in its sample. One junction end does not reproduce the germline sequence, and a read error may be involved. The V and J genes are TRBV10-3 and TRBJ2-1; D possibly corresponds to TRBD2 (5 bases). The V gene's germline CDR1 is ENHRY and CDR2 SYGVKD. The CDR3 length is 13 residues. Written as DNA, the CDR3 is TGTGCCATATCACCGGCTAGCTACGATGAGCAGTTCTTC. It yields the protein CAISPASYDEQFF.

The chain combines TRBV28 with TRBJ2-1, with a weak D call TRBD2 (6 bases). The CDR3 covers 13 residues. Trimming removed 5 bases from V and 5 bases from J, with 10 bases in between. Germline CDR1 MDHEN, CDR2 SYDVKM. CDR3 residues: CASSAGLNNEQFF. In nucleotides, the CDR3 is TGTGCCAGCAGTGCGGGGCTTAACAATGAGCAGTTCTTC.

V gene TRBV5-5 combines with J gene TRBJ2-2; D not certain. Germline lookup yields CDR1 SGHKS and CDR2 YYEKEE (reference sequence). The CDR3 is 15 residues long. Trimming left V 0 bases short and J 1 base short, with 7 bases between. The CDR3 DNA is TGTGCCAGCAGCTTGGCGAGGTTGAACACCGGGGAGCTGTTTTTT. Translating it yields CASSLARLNTGELFF.

The genes are TRBV28 and TRBJ1-1, with D tentatively TRBD1 (5 bases). The CDR3 length is 12 residues. Trimming removed 8 bases from V and 5 bases from J, with 12 bases in between. Germline V CDR1 and CDR2: MDHEN, SYDVKM. CDR3 sequence reads: CASEGLGTEAFF. The DNA for the CDR3 is TGTGCCAGCGAGGGGTTGGGGACTGAAGCTTTCTTT.

This rearrangement joins TRBV27 to TRBJ1-1; D is possibly TRBD1 (6 bases). The CDR3 contains 16 residues. The germline V gene encodes CDR1 MNHEY and CDR2 SMNVEV (reference sequence). The germline V and J ends were trimmed by 3 bases and 0 bases, with 14 bases remaining between them. The CDR3 nucleotides are TGTGCCAGCAGTTTGAGTGAGAACAGGGTGAACACTGAAGCTTTCTTT. Amino acids: CASSLSENRVNTEAFF.

About this clone: The junction and the germline gene differ at one end; a read error may be behind it. The V call is TRBV7-7, the J call TRBJ2-2; D is possibly TRBD1 (6 bases). Per germline, CDR1 SSHAT and CDR2 FNYEAQ (reference sequence). This CDR3 region has 14 residues. Written as DNA, the CDR3 is TGTGCTAGCAGCTCCGGGACAAACACCGGGGAGCTGTTTTTT. Its translation is CASSSGTNTGELFF.

The chain is built from TRBV13 and TRBJ1-5; TRBD1 agrees at 7 bases. The CDR3 runs 17 residues. Unmatched junction bases numbered 9, after V lost 2 bases and J lost 2 bases. Per the germline V gene, CDR1 is PRHDT and CDR2 is FYEKMQ (reference sequence). CDR3 protein: CASSLTEGARGNQPQHF. CDR3 coding DNA: TGTGCCAGCAGCTTAACGGAGGGGGCGCGGGGCAATCAGCCCCAGCATTTT.

This chain joins TRBV19 and TRBJ2-2; D unresolved. The CDR3 contains 14 residues. Trimming removed 1 base from V and 0 bases from J, with 3 bases in between. The germline V gene encodes CDR1 LNHDA and CDR2 SQIVND (reference sequence). The CDR3 loop is CASSIGANTGELFF. CDR3 bases: TGTGCCAGTAGTATAGGGGCGAACACCGGGGAGCTGTTTTTT.

A single count supports this clone. The rearrangement joins TRBV30 to TRBJ2-2, with 10 bases identical to TRBD2. Looked up from germline, CDR1 is GTSNPN and CDR2 is SVGIG (reference sequence). This CDR3 comprises 15 residues. Trimming at V came to 2 bases and at J to 3 bases, leaving 3 bases not matched to a gene. CDR3 residues: CAWSLLAGYTGELFF. The CDR3, as DNA: TGTGCCTGGAGTTTACTAGCGGGATACACCGGGGAGCTGTTTTTT.

This clone was seen once. The rearrangement uses TRBV6-5 and TRBJ1-5; TRBD1 matches 7 bases. J lost 6 bases, V lost 6 bases, and 8 bases had no gene match. Per germline, CDR1 MNHEY and CDR2 SVGAGI. The CDR3 runs 14 residues. In DNA form, the CDR3 reads TGTGCCAGCAGCCGCGACAGGGTTGGTCAGCCCCAGCATTTT. This translates into CASSRDRVGQPQHF.

J is TRBJ1-1 and V is TRBV7-9; 9 nucleotides line up with TRBD1. The junction had 6 bases not matched to a gene; V was cut back by 6 bases and J by 4 bases. The V gene's germline CDR1 is SEHNR and CDR2 FQNEAQ (reference sequence). The CDR3 contains 14 residues. The CDR3 loop reads CASSFGTGSTEAFF. CDR3 DNA sequence: TGTGCCAGCAGTTTCGGGACAGGGAGCACTGAAGCTTTCTTT.

J is TRBJ1-1 and V is TRBV18, with D possibly being TRBD1 (5 bases). Germline V gene data show CDR1 as KGHSH and CDR2 as LQKENI. The CDR3 is 16 residues long. V was trimmed by 4 bases and J by 0 bases, leaving 15 bases between them. The CDR3 DNA sequence: TGTGCCAGCTCACACGGGGCCGGACCTATGAACACTGAAGCTTTCTTT. It yields the protein CASSHGAGPMNTEAFF.

J is TRBJ2-7 and V is TRBV10-3; 8 bases align to TRBD2. Looked up from germline, CDR1 is ENHRY and CDR2 is SYGVKD. V lost 3 bases and J lost 6; bases outside the gene matches: 10. The CDR3 is made up of 15 amino acids. CDR3: CAISDFAGGVVEQYF. CDR3 bases: TGTGCCATCAGTGATTTTGCGGGAGGAGTGGTCGAGCAGTACTTC.

V and J are TRBV5-4 and TRBJ2-7; 11 positions agree with TRBD2. V shed 4 bases, J shed 5 bases, and the junction held 14 bases outside the gene matches. Germline CDR1 SGHNT, CDR2 YYREEE (reference sequence). The CDR3 is 17 residues long. The CDR3 nucleotides read TGTGCCAGCAGCGAAAGACTAGCGGGGATCCTTCGGAACGAGCAGTACTTC. It specifies CASSERLAGILRNEQYF.

The genes are TRBV9 and TRBJ1-4; D might be TRBD1 (6 bases). Trimming cost V 3 bases and J 4 bases, with 10 bases left between them. The CDR3 has 14 residues. Germline V gives CDR1 SGDLS, CDR2 YYNGEE. The CDR3 is CASSAGHLNEKLFF. DNA for the CDR3: TGTGCCAGCAGCGCGGGACACCTTAATGAAAAACTGTTTTTT.